The rows below give T cell receptor beta chains drawn from one sample of a study of beta chain features in type 1 diabetes. The data were produced by immunoSEQ multiplex PCR, yet TCRdb's version contains in-frame clones alone and is incomplete. The sample carries about 320,000 clones, roughly 15% recorded once. Sample: central memory CD4+ T cells from blood. Source of these receptors: a man aged 25-40 years in good health. Both conserved end residues are part of each CDR3. D genes are given only for firm matches. Expanded clones are given a class, and other clones once, few, many or no size at all.

cdr3_nt | cdr3_aa | j_call | clone_size | d_call | v_call
TGTGCCAGTAAAAGGGCAGGGGGGAACACTGAAGCTTTCTTT | CASKRAGGNTEAFF | TRBJ1-1 | few | TRBD1 | TRBV19
TGTGCCAGCAGCTTGACAGACCTCTCTGGAAACACCATATATTTT | CASSLTDLSGNTIYF | TRBJ1-3 | - | - | TRBV7-8
TGCGCCAGCAGCACGGACCCGAACACTGAAGCTTTCTTT | CASSTDPNTEAFF | TRBJ1-1 | - | - | TRBV5-1
TGCGCCAGCAGCATCTCCGGGACAGGGAGGCCTTCGGAGCAGTTCTTC | CASSISGTGRPSEQFF | TRBJ2-1 | - | TRBD1 | TRBV5-1
TGTGCCACCTTAAAGGGAGGCGGGGGGGAAGAGACCCAGTACTTC | CATLKGGGGEETQYF | TRBJ2-5 | few | TRBD2 | TRBV6-1
TGTGCCAGTAGTATATCGGGGACAGGGTTGAGGAATCAGCCCCAGCATTTT | CASSISGTGLRNQPQHF | TRBJ1-5 | few | TRBD1 | TRBV19
TGTGCCAGCAGCCAAATAAACGGTCAGCCCCAGCATTTT | CASSQINGQPQHF | TRBJ1-5 | few | - | TRBV7-2
TGTGCCAGCAGCTCTCCTAGCGGGGGGGCCGTAGATACGCAGTATTTT | CASSSPSGGAVDTQYF | TRBJ2-3 | many | TRBD2 | TRBV11-2
TGTGCCAGCAGCCGATGGGACAGGGGAGAGACCCAGTACTTC | CASSRWDRGETQYF | TRBJ2-5 | few | TRBD1 | TRBV7-8
TGTGCCAGCAGAGTACAGGGTAATGAGCAGTTCTTC | CASRVQGNEQFF | TRBJ2-1 | many | - | TRBV16
TGTGCCAGCAGTGGACAGGGAAACGTTCACTCTGGGGCCAACGTCCTGACTTTC | CASSGQGNVHSGANVLTF | TRBJ2-6 | few | TRBD1 | TRBV27
TGTGCCAGCAGTGCTGACAGGGTTGGCTTTGGGGAGACCCAGTACTTC | CASSADRVGFGETQYF | TRBJ2-5 | - | TRBD1 | TRBV25-1
TGTGCCAGCAGTGAAGGACACCTAGGATCCAATGAGCAGTTCTTC | CASSEGHLGSNEQFF | TRBJ2-1 | few | - | TRBV2
TGTGCCAGCAGCATGAGCCGGGGACAGGGTTACGAGCAGTACTTC | CASSMSRGQGYEQYF | TRBJ2-7 | - | TRBD1 | TRBV7-9
TGTGCCTGGAGTGTGGGACAGGGCGAACAGCCCCAGCATTTT | CAWSVGQGEQPQHF | TRBJ1-5 | - | TRBD1 | TRBV30
TGTGCCAGCAGTGACTCCGTGGGGGCCGGGTATGGCTACACCTTC | CASSDSVGAGYGYTF | TRBJ1-2 | - | - | TRBV6-4
TGTGCCAGCAGTTATGTCAAGTCCACCGGGGAGCTGTTTTTT | CASSYVKSTGELFF | TRBJ2-2 | - | - | TRBV6-5
TGCAGCGTGCTACACCAGGGTGGCTACACCTTC | CSVLHQGGYTF | TRBJ1-2 | - | - | TRBV29-1
TGTGCCAGCAGCACCCGACAGGGAGATGGCTACACCTTC | CASSTRQGDGYTF | TRBJ1-2 | few | TRBD1 | TRBV11-3
TGTGCCAGCTCACCACAGTCCCGGACTGGGGGGAATGAGCAGTTCTTC | CASSPQSRTGGNEQFF | TRBJ2-1 | - | - | TRBV18
TGTGCCAGCAGTAGGGAGGCTCCAGATACGCAGTATTTT | CASSREAPDTQYF | TRBJ2-3 | - | - | TRBV2
TGTGCCAGCAGTCCGACGCAGGGGCCCTACAATGAGCAGTTCTTC | CASSPTQGPYNEQFF | TRBJ2-1 | - | - | TRBV6-6
TGTGCCACCCGACAGGGGAGCACAGATACGCAGTATTTT | CATRQGSTDTQYF | TRBJ2-3 | many | TRBD1 | TRBV10-3